The 17 T cell receptor beta chains below were found in one sample sequenced in a study of OX40 agonist ivuxolimab in advanced cancers. The protocol was immunoSEQ multiplex PCR, while the TCRdb copy is restricted to in-frame clones and leaves out a portion. The sample contains about 120,000 clones, 90% to 95% of which appear only once. The sequencing here drew on CD4+ or CD8+ T cells sorted from blood, taken in a trial of the OX40 agonist ivuxolimab. Source of these receptors: an adult with an advanced solid tumor such as melanoma, head and neck, liver or kidney cancer.

The J gene is TRBJ1-4, the V gene TRBV28; tentatively, D is TRBD1 (5 bases). The CDR3 runs to 17 residues. Germline CDR1 MDHEN, CDR2 SYDVKM. V gave up 5 bases and J gave up 2 bases, with 18 bases separating them. CDR3 DNA: TGTGCCAGCAGTCGCAGGGTATGGGTTTCCACTAATGAAAAACTGTTTTTT. It codes for CASSRRVWVSTNEKLFF.

The chain is built from TRBV19 and TRBJ1-3; D is undetermined. V shed 0 bases and J shed 4 bases, with 4 bases lying between them. The length of the CDR3 is 13 residues. Per germline, CDR1 LNHDA and CDR2 SQIVND (reference sequence). The CDR3 nucleotides are TGTGCCAGTAGTATAGATTCGGGAAACACCATATATTTT. Its protein is CASSIDSGNTIYF.

This rearrangement joins TRBV11-2 to TRBJ2-5; 10 nucleotides match TRBD2. Per the germline V gene, CDR1 is SGHAT and CDR2 is FQNNGV. This CDR3 contains 15 residues. With 2 bases clipped from V and 5 bases from J, the junction kept 5 bases outside the gene matches. CDR3 in DNA: TGTGCCAGCAGCTTATCAACTAGCGGGGTCGAGACCCAGTACTTC. It specifies CASSLSTSGVETQYF.

The genes are TRBV10-3 and TRBJ1-4, with TRBD1 matching over 7 bases. The V gene end was trimmed by 8 bases and the J gene end by 4 bases; junction bases not matched to a gene: 4. The CDR3 has 13 amino acids. Germline-derived CDR1 and CDR2 are ENHRY and SYGVKD. CDR3 DNA: TGTGCCATCTCGGCAGGGGGTAATGAAAAACTGTTTTTT. Translating it yields CAISAGGNEKLFF.

Worth noting for this clone: Sequence at one end of the junction differs from germline and may be a read error. The chain couples TRBV7-6 to TRBJ2-7; D may be TRBD1 (7 bases). From germline, CDR1 is SGHVS and CDR2 FNYEAQ. The CDR3 consists of 11 residues. In nucleotides, the CDR3 is TGTGCCAGCAGCTTAGTGAGGAGGGGGCACTTC. Encoded protein: CASSLVRRGHF. Variable domain in full (rest from reference TRBV7-6 and TRBJ2-7): GAGVSQSPRYKVTKRGQDVALRCDPISGHVSLYWYRQALGQGPEFLTYFNYEAQQDKSGLPNDRFSAERPEGSISTLTIQRTEQRDSAMYRCASSLVRRGHFGPGTRLTVT.

The V gene is TRBV18, the J gene TRBJ2-5; TRBD1 is a possible D gene (5 bases). Trimming took off 3 bases at V and 5 bases at J, with 10 bases between the two ends. This CDR3 spans 13 amino acids. CDR1 KGHSH and CDR2 LQKENI come from the germline V gene. CDR3 nucleotides: TGTGCCAGCTCACCCCAGGGTTGGGAGACCCAGTACTTC. It yields the protein CASSPQGWETQYF.

This chain connects TRBV7-3 to TRBJ2-7, with 14 bases lining up with TRBD2. CDR3 length equals 15 residues. V dropped 4 bases and J dropped 6; count of bases not matched to a gene: 5. Germline V CDR1 and CDR2: SGHTA, FQGTGA. CDR3 nucleotide sequence: TGTGCCAGCAGCTCCAGACTAGCGGGAGGGGGCGAGCAGTACTTC. Amino acids: CASSSRLAGGGEQYF.

The DNA of the CDR3 is TGTGCCAGCAGTGAAACAGGGGGACAGACCGAAGCTTTCTTT. The encoded protein is CASSETGGQTEAFF. The J gene is TRBJ1-1, the V gene TRBV25-1; 8 bases match TRBD1. Germline CDR1 and CDR2: MGHDK and SYGVNS. V dropped 2 bases and J dropped 8; count of bases not matched to a gene: 7. This CDR3 has 14 amino acids. The full variable domain, in which reference TRBV25-1 and TRBJ1-1 provide the parts outside the CDR3, is EADIYQTPRYLVIGTGKKITLECSQTMGHDKMYWYQQDPGMELHLIHYSYGVNSTEKGDLSSESTVSRIRTEHFPLTLESARPSHTSQYLCASSETGGQTEAFFGQGTRLTVV.

The V and J genes are TRBV7-2 and TRBJ2-1; TRBD2 matches 12 bases. CDR1 and CDR2 (germline): SGHTA, FQGNSA. V was clipped by 0 bases and J by 9 bases; unmatched bases: 9. The CDR3 contains 17 residues. The CDR3 here is CASSLALTSGRGGEQFF. DNA of the CDR3: TGTGCCAGCAGCTTAGCCCTGACTAGCGGGAGAGGCGGTGAGCAGTTCTTC.

The V call is TRBV18, the J call TRBJ2-7, with 10 bases that match TRBD2. Germline V lookup: CDR1 KGHSH, CDR2 LQKENI. V lost 3 bases, J lost 2 bases, and 4 bases stayed unmatched. CDR3 size: 15 residues. The CDR3 DNA sequence: TGTGCCAGCTCACCCTCTAGCGGGAGTACCTACGAGCAGTACTTC. This encodes CASSPSSGSTYEQYF.

V and J are TRBV28 and TRBJ2-5; D uncertain. This CDR3 has 14 amino acids. Germline V gene data show CDR1 as MDHEN and CDR2 as SYDVKM. V was pared by 7 bases and J by 2 bases, with 14 bases between. DNA for the CDR3: TGTGCCAGCATTTCCCAAACCCCGCAAGAGACCCAGTACTTC. Protein product: CASISQTPQETQYF.

The chain links TRBV7-9 to TRBJ2-3; 7 bases align to TRBD2. This CDR3 comprises 14 residues. J was trimmed by 5 bases and V by 3 bases; bases with no gene match: 5. Per germline, CDR1 SEHNR and CDR2 FQNEAQ (reference sequence). CDR3 DNA sequence: TGTGCCAGCAGCTTGGGCGGGAGTAGAGATACGCAGTATTTT. This translates into CASSLGGSRDTQYF.

The gene calls are TRBV11-2 and TRBJ2-3, with 10 bases that match TRBD1. The V segment lost 2 bases and the J segment 1 base; nucleotides outside the gene matches: 3. Germline CDR1 is SGHAT and CDR2 is FQNNGV. The CDR3 totals 16 residues. CDR3 nucleotides: TGTGCCAGCAGCTTACTCGGACAGGGGGGCACAGATACGCAGTATTTT. Its protein product is CASSLLGQGGTDTQYF.

The CDR3 loop is CASSLEGTGPGEQYF. The CDR3 DNA reads as TGTGCCAGCAGCTTAGAGGGGACGGGGCCGGGGGAGCAGTACTTC. V usage is TRBV7-2 and J usage is TRBJ2-7; D could derive from TRBD1 or TRBD2 (5 bases each). Trimming removed 1 base at V and 7 bases at J, with 17 bases between. Germline V CDR1 and CDR2: SGHTA, FQGNSA. The CDR3 length is 15 residues.

The chain joins TRBV5-6 to TRBJ2-7; D could derive from TRBD1 or TRBD2 (5 bases each). This CDR3 is 14 amino acids long. Per the germline V gene, CDR1 is SGHDT and CDR2 is YYEEEE. V lost 2 bases, J lost 3 bases, and 12 bases lay in between. The CDR3 region has the DNA TGTGCCAGCAGCTTCTTGGCAGGGAGCTACGAGCAGTACTTC. Its translation is CASSFLAGSYEQYF.

V is TRBV28 and J is TRBJ2-3; TRBD2 matches 7 bases. The CDR3 covers 16 residues. CDR1 and CDR2 from the germline V gene are MDHEN and SYDVKM. Trimming at V came to 4 bases and at J to 0 bases, leaving 7 bases not matched to a gene. CDR3 nucleotide sequence: TGTGCCAGCAGTTCATCCGGGGGGATAAGCACAGATACGCAGTATTTT. It codes for CASSSSGGISTDTQYF.

The chain links TRBV6-4 to TRBJ2-7, with TRBD2 matching 8 bases. The V gene end was trimmed by 8 bases and the J gene end by 4 bases; junction bases not matched to a gene: 10. Germline values: CDR1 MRHNA, CDR2 SNTAGT. The CDR3 contains 14 residues. The CDR3 sequence is CASPGAGGLYEQYF. Here the CDR3 DNA reads TGTGCCAGCCCGGGGGCGGGAGGTTTATACGAGCAGTACTTC.